A single sample gave rise to the 7 T cell receptor beta chains below, sequenced in a study of blood T cell repertoires in COVID-19 (dated by TCRdb to the early 2020s). The library was made by the immunoSEQ multiplex PCR assay. Sourced from immuneACCESS, this table was stored by TCRdb with only in-frame sequences that have V and J called. A share of the clones is absent; for the studies checked, an unresolved V gene accounts for under half, and the remainder has no known explanation. The sample includes about 180,000 clones, with nearly 90% observed a single time. Over 2% of the sample is in the top ten clones. The sample consisted of PBMCs or T cells enriched from blood (not recorded which). Receptors were obtained from a woman aged 40 to 55 with acute COVID-19.

This clone was seen a handful of times. V is TRBV6-2 or TRBV6-3 and J is TRBJ1-3; TRBD1 matches 9 bases. J gave up 4 bases and V 0 bases, and 7 bases lay outside the gene matches. The CDR3 spans 17 residues. CDR1 MNHEY and CDR2 SVGEGT come from the germline V gene. This chain's CDR3 is CASSYSKQGARGNTIYF. The CDR3 bases are TGTGCCAGCAGTTACTCGAAACAGGGGGCGCGAGGAAACACCATATATTTT.

The chain employs TRBV6-1 and TRBJ2-5, with D perhaps TRBD1 (6 bases). V was pared by 4 bases and J by 3 bases, with 21 bases between. CDR1 is MNHNS, CDR2 SASEGT, per germline. This CDR3 is 17 amino acids long. For the CDR3, the DNA is TGTGCCAGCAGTGCCGCCGCGGCAGGGGCGGGTGAAGAGACCCAGTACTTC. It encodes CASSAAAAGAGEETQYF.

The chain couples TRBV30 to TRBJ2-5, with 12 bases matching TRBD2. Germline CDR1 is GTSNPN and CDR2 is SVGIG (reference sequence). The CDR3 loop spans 15 amino acids. Trimming at V came to 1 base and at J to 5 bases, leaving 5 bases not matched to a gene. CDR3 in DNA: TGTGCCTGGAGTGCTAGCGGGGGGGCGTGGGAGACCCAGTACTTC. Its translation is CAWSASGGAWETQYF.

V usage is TRBV20-1 and J usage is TRBJ1-1; D perhaps matches TRBD1 (5 bases). The CDR3 is made up of 15 amino acids. Deletions cut 3 bases from V and 4 bases from J, with 18 bases between. The germline gives CDR1 DFQATT, CDR2 SNEGSKA (reference sequence). The CDR3 nucleotides are TGCAGTGCTAGTGAACCCAGGGCAGGGCGCACTGAAGCTTTCTTT. Its translation: CSASEPRAGRTEAFF.

The J gene is TRBJ1-1, the V gene TRBV19; D is possibly TRBD1 (6 bases). CDR1 and CDR2 from the germline V gene are LNHDA and SQIVND (reference sequence). The CDR3 extends over 14 amino acids. Trimming shortened V by 6 bases and J by 3 bases, and 14 bases separated the two germline ends. This chain's CDR3 is CASRQGNSYTEAFF. Here the CDR3 DNA reads TGTGCCAGTAGACAGGGAAATTCGTACACTGAAGCTTTCTTT.

This clone was recorded once. V is TRBV12-3 or TRBV12-4 and J is TRBJ1-5; unclear D gene. This CDR3 comprises 13 residues. Trimming stripped 2 bases from V and 9 bases from J, with 11 bases between. CDR3 nucleotide sequence: TGTGCCAGCAGTTTAACACACAAATCGCCCCAGCATTTT. This translates into CASSLTHKSPQHF.

The chain is built from TRBV5-1 and TRBJ2-2; 9 bases fit TRBD2. This CDR3 spans 15 amino acids. Losses at the gene ends were 4 bases for V and 3 bases for J; bases not matched to a gene: 4. Germline values: CDR1 SGHRS, CDR2 YFSETQ. In nucleotides, the CDR3 is TGCGCCAGCAGCCCCACTAGCGGGTACACCGGGGAGCTGTTTTTT. Translated: CASSPTSGYTGELFF.